The rows below give T cell receptor beta chains drawn from one sample of a study of identical twins. TCRdb itself ran the 5' RACE reads through MiXCR, one entry per CDR3 protein. The sample has approximately 670,000 distinct CDR3 sequences; around 6% are singletons. Sequencing input: naive T cells sorted from blood. These receptors originate from a man aged 18 to 35 in good health. Each CDR3 is given with its conserved first and last residue. The D gene is left open where the match is weak. A row's size may be missing; if present it is once, few, many or a size class.

v_gene	d_gene	j_gene	abundance	CDR3aa	CDR3nt
TRBV12-3/TRBV12-4	TRBD2	TRBJ2-3	many	CASSSRAGAADTQYF	TGTGCCAGCAGTTCGAGGGCGGGAGCGGCAGATACGCAGTATTTT
TRBV29-1	-	TRBJ2-7	-	CSVGSVVYEQYF	TGCAGCGTTGGGTCAGTAGTCTACGAGCAGTACTTC
TRBV24-1	-	TRBJ2-1	few	CATSDFIQQTYNEQFF	TGTGCCACCAGTGATTTTATTCAGCAGACCTACAATGAGCAGTTCTTC
TRBV27	TRBD2	TRBJ2-7	many	CASSQLAGDYEQYF	TGTGCCAGCAGTCAACTAGCGGGGGACTACGAGCAGTACTTC
TRBV5-6	TRBD2	TRBJ2-4	few	CASRLTGRVNIQYF	TGTGCCAGCAGGTTGACGGGGAGGGTGAACATTCAGTACTTC
TRBV11-2	TRBD2	TRBJ2-1	-	CASSLLAGGVKEQFF	TGTGCCAGCAGCCTCCTAGCGGGAGGAGTAAAGGAGCAGTTCTTC
TRBV7-2	-	TRBJ2-7	many	CASSWRDFYEQYF	TGTGCCAGCAGCTGGAGGGACTTCTACGAGCAGTACTTC
TRBV7-9	TRBD1	TRBJ2-1	-	CASSRGQGNLYNEQFF	TGTGCCAGCAGCAGGGGACAGGGGAACCTCTACAATGAGCAGTTCTTC
TRBV5-6	TRBD2	TRBJ2-3	few	CASSRTSGALGGTQYF	TGTGCCAGCAGCCGGACTAGCGGAGCTTTGGGGGGTACGCAGTATTTT
TRBV29-1	-	TRBJ2-3	many	CSVQQSTDTQYF	TGCAGCGTCCAACAGAGCACAGATACGCAGTATTTT
TRBV4-2	-	TRBJ1-4	-	CASSQEFLPAPTNEKLFF	TGTGCCAGCAGCCAAGAATTCCTCCCTGCCCCTACTAATGAAAAACTGTTTTTT
TRBV20-1	-	TRBJ1-2	many	CSARDGDNYGYTF	TGCAGTGCTAGAGATGGGGACAACTATGGCTACACCTTC
TRBV5-6	TRBD1	TRBJ1-1	-	CASSLRQGYTEAFF	TGTGCCAGCAGCCTAAGACAGGGATATACTGAAGCTTTCTTT
TRBV11-2	TRBD2	TRBJ2-1	few	CASSLVGREAGPYNEQFF	TGTGCCAGCAGCTTAGTAGGTAGAGAAGCGGGACCCTACAATGAGCAGTTCTTC
TRBV5-4	TRBD2	TRBJ2-1	once	CASKLPGGPQIYNEQFF	TGTGCCAGCAAGTTGCCGGGAGGGCCGCAGATTTACAATGAGCAGTTCTTC
TRBV20-1	-	TRBJ1-5	-	CSARVGGNQPQHF	TGCAGTGCTAGAGTAGGGGGCAATCAGCCCCAGCATTTT
TRBV9	-	TRBJ2-3	-	CASSVAAGQSTDTQYF	TGTGCCAGCAGCGTAGCTGCGGGACAGAGCACAGATACGCAGTATTTT
TRBV12-3/TRBV12-4	-	TRBJ2-1	many	CASSFRIRDYIDEQFF	TGTGCCAGCAGTTTTAGGATCCGAGACTATATCGATGAGCAGTTCTTC
TRBV10-1	-	TRBJ2-2	few	CASRYNRETGELFF	TGCGCCAGCAGATACAACAGGGAAACCGGGGAGCTGTTTTTT
TRBV24-1	-	TRBJ1-2	many	CATSDYGTVRGYTF	TGTGCCACCAGTGATTACGGGACCGTCCGTGGCTACACCTTC
TRBV4-1	-	TRBJ1-6	many	CASSQDWVGSPLHF	TGCGCCAGCAGCCAAGACTGGGTGGGGTCACCCCTCCACTTT
TRBV18	TRBD1	TRBJ2-5	few	CASSRRPGTGPETQYF	TGTGCCAGCTCACGCCGCCCCGGGACAGGGCCAGAGACCCAGTACTTC
TRBV4-1	-	TRBJ1-1	once	CASSHNVLGEEAFF	TGCGCCAGCAGCCACAACGTCTTGGGGGAAGAAGCTTTCTTT
TRBV5-1	-	TRBJ1-2	-	CASSLEQGSGYTF	TGCGCCAGCAGCTTGGAACAGGGAAGTGGCTACACCTTC
TRBV12-3/TRBV12-4	TRBD2	TRBJ2-5	-	CASSSSTSGWLETQYF	TGTGCCAGCAGTTCCTCGACTAGCGGGTGGTTGGAGACCCAGTACTTC
TRBV7-2	-	TRBJ2-7	-	CASSLVEGFEQYF	TGTGCCAGCAGCTTAGTGGAGGGGTTCGAGCAGTACTTC
TRBV20-1	-	TRBJ1-1	few	CSAGSDPFGAEAFF	TGCAGTGCGGGTTCAGACCCGTTTGGGGCTGAAGCTTTCTTT
TRBV12-3/TRBV12-4	-	TRBJ1-2	many	CASSLGVNYGYTF	TGTGCCAGCAGTTTAGGGGTTAACTATGGCTACACCTTC
TRBV6-2/TRBV6-3	-	TRBJ2-3	-	CASRRIAGVADTQYF	TGTGCCAGCAGGAGGATAGCCGGAGTGGCAGATACGCAGTATTTT
TRBV4-1	-	TRBJ2-1	many	CASSHTGQEQFF	TGCGCCAGCAGCCACACCGGACAGGAGCAGTTCTTC
TRBV30	TRBD1	TRBJ2-3	few	CAWSFGTGTTDTQYF	TGTGCCTGGAGTTTCGGGACAGGGACCACAGATACGCAGTATTTT
TRBV27	TRBD2	TRBJ2-3	few	CASSLLWLAGPNTDTQYF	TGTGCCAGCAGTTTATTATGGCTAGCGGGACCCAACACAGATACGCAGTATTTT
TRBV18	-	TRBJ1-1	-	CASSPGLDTEAFF	TGTGCCAGCTCACCAGGGTTGGACACTGAAGCTTTCTTT
TRBV7-6	-	TRBJ1-3	-	CASSPHFSTTAGNTIYF	TGTGCCAGCAGCCCCCACTTCAGTACTACCGCTGGAAACACCATATATTTT
TRBV24-1	TRBD2	TRBJ2-1	-	CATSDLVRGLAGVDEQFF	TGTGCCACCAGTGATTTGGTTAGGGGCCTAGCGGGAGTAGATGAGCAGTTCTTC
TRBV29-1	-	TRBJ1-2	many	CSPPLGTSNYGYTF	TGCAGCCCTCCCTTGGGGACCTCTAACTATGGCTACACCTTC
TRBV7-6	-	TRBJ2-5	once	CASSAWDRGVQETQYF	TGTGCCAGCAGCGCCTGGGATCGGGGCGTCCAAGAGACCCAGTACTTC
TRBV14	-	TRBJ2-1	-	CASSQGEATGINEQFF	TGTGCCAGCAGCCAAGGTGAAGCCACCGGAATCAATGAGCAGTTCTTC
TRBV6-1	-	TRBJ1-2	many	CASSPRGNGYTF	TGTGCCAGCAGTCCTCGGGGGAATGGCTACACCTTC
TRBV12-3/TRBV12-4	-	TRBJ2-7	few	CASSLDTNSYEQYF	TGTGCCAGCAGTTTGGACACCAACTCCTACGAGCAGTACTTC
TRBV3-1	TRBD2	TRBJ2-2	-	CASSQATSGRTGELFF	TGTGCCAGCAGCCAAGCTACTAGCGGGAGAACCGGGGAGCTGTTTTTT
TRBV5-1	-	TRBJ2-1	-	CASSSGAFGTHVYNEQFF	TGCGCCAGCAGCTCTGGGGCCTTCGGGACTCACGTTTACAATGAGCAGTTCTTC
TRBV3-1	-	TRBJ2-5	many	CASSRERVETQYF	TGTGCCAGCAGCCGGGAGAGAGTGGAGACCCAGTACTTC
TRBV21-1	-	TRBJ2-3	-	CASSNGLAGDADTQYF	TGTGCCAGCAGCAACGGACTAGCGGGAGATGCAGATACGCAGTATTTT
TRBV29-1	-	TRBJ2-5	many	CSVAAAVRGSLQETQYF	TGCAGCGTTGCGGCCGCAGTAAGGGGGTCCTTACAAGAGACCCAGTACTTC